These T cell receptor beta chains were read from a single sample in a study of T-cell memory formation after mild COVID-19. TCRdb reanalysed the 5' RACE reads using MiXCR and keeps one entry per CDR3 protein. The table shows some 250,000 distinct CDR3 sequences, with approximately 18% occurring only once. Sequences were obtained from PBMCs or a T cell subset sorted from them (not recorded which). The receptors originated from a man in his late teens or twenties who had mild COVID-19 (a few samples of this study predate the infection). Cell type and time point are not known. Both conserved end residues are part of each CDR3. D genes are given only for firm matches. Not every row has a clone size; where given, it reads once, few, many or a size class.

len: 15; abundance: few; d_gene: .; v_gene: TRBV15; j_gene: TRBJ1-2; CDR3aa: CATSRDNREGYGYTF; CDR3nt: TGTGCCACCAGCAGAGATAACAGGGAGGGGTATGGCTACACCTTC
len: 16; abundance: .; d_gene: TRBD2; v_gene: TRBV6-5; j_gene: TRBJ2-3; CDR3aa: CASSLTSGGPTDTQYF; CDR3nt: TGTGCCAGCAGCCTGACTAGCGGGGGACCCACAGATACGCAGTATTTT
len: 16; abundance: .; d_gene: .; v_gene: TRBV6-5; j_gene: TRBJ2-3; CDR3aa: CASSYSNSPQADTQYF; CDR3nt: TGTGCCAGCAGTTACTCGAACAGTCCCCAGGCAGATACGCAGTATTTT
len: 13; abundance: many; d_gene: TRBD1; v_gene: TRBV7-9; j_gene: TRBJ1-2; CDR3aa: CASSPRDRDGYTF; CDR3nt: TGTGCCAGCAGCCCCCGGGACAGGGATGGCTACACCTTC
len: 17; abundance: few; d_gene: .; v_gene: TRBV20-1; j_gene: TRBJ1-6; CDR3aa: CSARDTYRDSYNSPLHF; CDR3nt: TGCAGTGCTAGAGATACCTACAGGGACTCCTATAATTCACCCCTCCACTTT
len: 18; abundance: many; d_gene: .; v_gene: TRBV7-9; j_gene: TRBJ2-3; CDR3aa: CASSLARDSPSSTDTQYF; CDR3nt: TGTGCCAGCAGCTTAGCCAGAGACTCGCCCTCTAGCACAGATACGCAGTATTTT
len: 14; abundance: .; d_gene: TRBD1; v_gene: TRBV5-1; j_gene: TRBJ1-6; CDR3aa: CATRQGPDNSPLHF; CDR3nt: TGCGCCACCCGACAGGGGCCGGATAATTCACCCCTCCACTTT
len: 15; abundance: few; d_gene: .; v_gene: TRBV4-3; j_gene: TRBJ1-4; CDR3aa: CASSQAGIPREKLFF; CDR3nt: TGCGCCAGCAGCCAAGCCGGAATCCCGCGAGAAAAACTGTTTTTT
len: 15; abundance: many; d_gene: .; v_gene: TRBV5-1; j_gene: TRBJ2-7; CDR3aa: CASSLGAVGADEQYF; CDR3nt: TGCGCCAGCAGCTTGGGGGCGGTGGGAGCGGACGAGCAGTACTTC
len: 14; abundance: few; d_gene: .; v_gene: TRBV5-1; j_gene: TRBJ1-2; CDR3aa: CASSTTGANYGYTF; CDR3nt: TGCGCCAGCAGCACGACAGGCGCCAACTATGGCTACACCTTC
len: 15; abundance: .; d_gene: .; v_gene: TRBV5-1; j_gene: TRBJ2-2; CDR3aa: CASSPDFSGTGELFF; CDR3nt: TGCGCCAGCAGTCCGGATTTCTCGGGGACCGGGGAGCTGTTTTTT
len: 13; abundance: .; d_gene: TRBD1; v_gene: TRBV5-4; j_gene: TRBJ2-4; CDR3aa: CASSVQGEHIQYF; CDR3nt: TGTGCCAGCAGCGTACAGGGGGAGCACATTCAGTACTTC
len: 11; abundance: .; d_gene: .; v_gene: TRBV6-6; j_gene: TRBJ2-7; CDR3aa: CASSPGQQQYF; CDR3nt: TGTGCCAGCAGCCCCGGACAGCAGCAGTACTTC
len: 15; abundance: .; d_gene: .; v_gene: TRBV4-1; j_gene: TRBJ2-5; CDR3aa: CASSQEWREPGTQYF; CDR3nt: TGCGCCAGCAGCCAAGAGTGGCGCGAGCCCGGGACCCAGTACTTC
len: 13; abundance: .; d_gene: .; v_gene: TRBV12-3/TRBV12-4; j_gene: TRBJ1-3; CDR3aa: CASTYPDGNTIYF; CDR3nt: TGTGCCAGCACCTACCCCGACGGAAACACCATATATTTT
len: 13; abundance: .; d_gene: TRBD1; v_gene: TRBV7-2; j_gene: TRBJ1-2; CDR3aa: CASSHDRGYGYTF; CDR3nt: TGTGCCAGCAGCCATGACAGGGGCTATGGCTACACCTTC
len: 15; abundance: .; d_gene: .; v_gene: TRBV5-6; j_gene: TRBJ2-1; CDR3aa: CASSLWAGNYNEQFF; CDR3nt: TGTGCCAGCAGCTTGTGGGCGGGTAACTACAATGAGCAGTTCTTC
len: 15; abundance: .; d_gene: TRBD2; v_gene: TRBV7-9; j_gene: TRBJ2-3; CDR3aa: CASSDLAGGADTQYF; CDR3nt: TGTGCCAGCAGCGACCTAGCGGGGGGTGCAGATACGCAGTATTTT
len: 14; abundance: few; d_gene: .; v_gene: TRBV27; j_gene: TRBJ1-5; CDR3aa: CASSLGVSNQPQHF; CDR3nt: TGTGCCAGCAGTCTAGGCGTCAGCAATCAGCCCCAGCATTTT
len: 13; abundance: few; d_gene: TRBD2; v_gene: TRBV14; j_gene: TRBJ2-5; CDR3aa: CASSQQGLGTQYF; CDR3nt: TGTGCCAGCAGCCAACAGGGACTAGGGACCCAGTACTTC
len: 15; abundance: .; d_gene: .; v_gene: TRBV5-1; j_gene: TRBJ2-5; CDR3aa: CASSLIGGVGETQYF; CDR3nt: TGCGCCAGCAGCTTGATAGGAGGGGTAGGGGAGACCCAGTACTTC
len: 15; abundance: .; d_gene: .; v_gene: TRBV5-1; j_gene: TRBJ2-5; CDR3aa: CASSLNPHAGETQYF; CDR3nt: TGCGCCAGCAGCTTGAACCCCCACGCCGGGGAGACCCAGTACTTC
len: 16; abundance: .; d_gene: .; v_gene: TRBV7-2; j_gene: TRBJ1-1; CDR3aa: CASRRRTGTLNTEAFF; CDR3nt: TGTGCCAGCAGACGGAGAACCGGGACACTAAACACTGAAGCTTTCTTT
len: 17; abundance: many; d_gene: TRBD2; v_gene: TRBV4-3; j_gene: TRBJ2-5; CDR3aa: CASSQDIPTSGAETQYF; CDR3nt: TGCGCCAGCAGCCAAGATATCCCGACTAGCGGGGCAGAGACCCAGTACTTC
len: 13; abundance: few; d_gene: .; v_gene: TRBV6-2/TRBV6-3; j_gene: TRBJ2-1; CDR3aa: CASFGEPYNEQFF; CDR3nt: TGTGCCAGCTTCGGGGAACCCTACAATGAGCAGTTCTTC
len: 13; abundance: .; d_gene: .; v_gene: TRBV29-1; j_gene: TRBJ2-5; CDR3aa: CSVRLLSQETQYF; CDR3nt: TGCAGCGTTCGCCTCCTATCACAAGAGACCCAGTACTTC
len: 15; abundance: .; d_gene: .; v_gene: TRBV20-1; j_gene: TRBJ1-5; CDR3aa: CSASSGASSNQPQHF; CDR3nt: TGCAGTGCTTCCTCAGGGGCGTCTAGCAATCAGCCCCAGCATTTT
len: 15; abundance: .; d_gene: TRBD2; v_gene: TRBV20-1; j_gene: TRBJ2-3; CDR3aa: CSARVPRGNRDTQYF; CDR3nt: TGCAGTGCTCGGGTCCCGCGGGGGAACCGGGATACGCAGTATTTT